Described below is a single T cell receptor beta chain sequence and its context. Its antigen is not identified. Investigators reverse transcribed all isolated RNA, so they sequenced expressed TCRB transcripts. Sequenced by immunoSEQ multiplex PCR; TCRdb stores in-frame clones only, minus some. This table has hundreds of thousands of clones, over 11% appearing once. The sample originates from a study of beta chain features in type 1 diabetes. In total, each donor contributed a single heparinised blood draw that averaged roughly 110 mL. CD45RO/CCR7/CD25/CD127/CD95/CD27 separated CD4+ naive, central memory, regulatory and stem cell-like memory cells by sorting. This CDR3 is built from 14 residues. The germline V gene has CDR1 MNHEY and CDR2 SVGAGI. V was clipped by 7 bases and J by 4 bases, with 14 bases between them. Study observations and caveats: TCRB CDR3 length was moderately but significantly reduced in all four CD4+ subsets of Type 1 diabetes patients. A potential influence of HLA type upon TCRB rearrangement remained unresolved herein.

The source material was naive CD4+ T cells from blood. This clonotype was obtained from a man younger than 35 with type 1 diabetes. This rearrangement joins TRBV6-5 to TRBJ2-1; perhaps TRBD1 as D (6 bases). CDR3 DNA sequence: TGTGCCAGCAAGGGTCCAGGGGCATACAATGAGCAGTTCTTC. Encoded protein: CASKGPGAYNEQFF.